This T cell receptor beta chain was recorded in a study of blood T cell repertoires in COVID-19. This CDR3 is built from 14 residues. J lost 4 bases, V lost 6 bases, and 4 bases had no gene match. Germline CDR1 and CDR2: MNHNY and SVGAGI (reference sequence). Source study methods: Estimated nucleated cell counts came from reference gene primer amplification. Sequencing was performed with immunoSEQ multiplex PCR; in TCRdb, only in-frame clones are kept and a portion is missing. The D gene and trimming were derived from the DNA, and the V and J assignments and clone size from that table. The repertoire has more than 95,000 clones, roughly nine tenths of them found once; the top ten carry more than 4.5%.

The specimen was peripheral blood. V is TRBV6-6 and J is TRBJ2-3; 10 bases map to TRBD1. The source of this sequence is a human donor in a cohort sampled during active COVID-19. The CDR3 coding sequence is TGTGCCAGCAGCGGGGACAGGGGAGCAGATACGCAGTATTTT. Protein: CASSGDRGADTQYF.